The rows below give T cell receptor beta chains drawn from one sample of a study of cytomegalovirus exposure and HLA in healthy donors. Method: immunoSEQ multiplex PCR; TCRdb's copy keeps in-frame clones and lacks some. The data show around 190,000 clones, with 81% seen just once and roughly 3.6% held by the top ten. Source material: PBMCs. The source of these receptors is a man aged 35 to 55 in good health and CMV-seropositive. Each CDR3 is given with its conserved first and last residue. D genes are given only for firm matches. Not all rows give a size; the values are once, few, many and, for expanded clones, a class.

J,size,D,V,CDR3,DNA
TRBJ2-7,NA,NA,TRBV15,CATSRGILQDRTKQYF,TGTGCCACCAGCAGAGGTATACTCCAGGACCGGACTAAGCAGTACTTC
TRBJ2-5,few,NA,TRBV6-4,CASSDSAGQQYF,TGTGCCAGCAGTGACTCGGCAGGCCAGCAGTACTTC
TRBJ1-3,NA,NA,TRBV6-1,CASSEVGGSGNTIYF,TGTGCCAGCAGTGAAGTTGGCGGGTCCGGAAACACCATATATTTT
TRBJ2-5,NA,NA,TRBV5-1,CASSEDRETQYF,TGCGCCAGCAGCGAGGATCGTGAGACCCAGTACTTC
TRBJ2-7,NA,NA,TRBV5-1,CASSPGSSYEQYF,TGCGCCAGCAGCCCGGGATCCTCCTACGAGCAGTACTTC
TRBJ2-2,NA,TRBD2,TRBV7-9,CASSLRGGELFF,TGTGCCAGCAGCTTGCGGGGGGGGGAGCTGTTTTTT
TRBJ2-2,NA,TRBD2,TRBV19,CASSTDPLAVNTGELFF,TGTGCCAGTAGTACTGACCCACTAGCGGTAAACACCGGGGAGCTGTTTTTT
TRBJ2-7,NA,NA,TRBV11-3,CASSKTRQELNYEQYF,TGTGCCAGCAGCAAGACACGGCAGGAACTTAACTACGAGCAGTACTTC
TRBJ2-7,NA,NA,TRBV6-5,CASSYKLEQYF,TGTGCCAGCAGTTACAAGCTCGAGCAGTACTTC
TRBJ2-3,NA,NA,TRBV9,CASSVDGGHTDTQYF,TGTGCCAGCAGCGTAGATGGCGGCCACACAGATACGCAGTATTTT
TRBJ2-3,NA,TRBD2,TRBV7-2,CASSPRRVGGDTQYF,TGTGCCAGCAGCCCCCGGCGGGTGGGGGGGGATACGCAGTATTTT
TRBJ1-5,NA,NA,TRBV7-2,CASSSSPTQGNNQPQHF,TGTGCCAGCAGCTCAAGCCCTACTCAGGGGAACAATCAGCCCCAGCATTTT
TRBJ1-3,few,TRBD1,TRBV18,CASSADRGPGNTIYF,TGTGCCAGCTCCGCGGACAGGGGGCCGGGAAACACCATATATTTT
TRBJ2-1,NA,NA,TRBV7-6,CASSLFEGSSYNEQFF,TGTGCCAGCAGCTTATTCGAGGGCAGCTCCTACAATGAGCAGTTCTTC
TRBJ1-4,NA,TRBD1,TRBV9,CASSGPGQGSEKLFF,TGTGCCAGCAGCGGACCGGGACAGGGTAGTGAAAAACTGTTTTTT
TRBJ2-7,once,NA,TRBV7-3,CASSVSVSPLYEQYF,TGTGCCAGCAGCGTCAGTGTAAGTCCTCTCTACGAGCAGTACTTC
TRBJ1-2,few,NA,TRBV5-1,CASSRLDSQAAGYTF,TGCGCCAGCAGTCGACTAGACTCCCAGGCGGCTGGCTACACCTTC
TRBJ2-3,NA,NA,TRBV2,CASRLRDIDTDTQYF,TGTGCCAGCCGTCTCCGGGACATCGACACAGATACGCAGTATTTT
TRBJ2-3,NA,TRBD2,TRBV5-1,CASWGSGSSDTQYF,TGCGCCAGCTGGGGTAGCGGGAGCTCAGATACGCAGTATTTT
TRBJ2-7,NA,TRBD1,TRBV10-3,CAISEGTGFYEQYF,TGTGCCATCAGTGAGGGGACAGGATTTTACGAGCAGTACTTC
TRBJ1-1,NA,NA,TRBV9,CASSGGFLNTEAFF,TGTGCCAGCTCAGGAGGTTTCTTGAACACTGAAGCTTTCTTT
TRBJ1-4,NA,NA,TRBV7-2,CASRGAPGFEKLFF,TGTGCCAGCAGGGGGGCCCCGGGATTTGAAAAACTGTTTTTT
TRBJ2-2,NA,NA,TRBV28,CASSLGTDSLNTGELFF,TGTGCCAGCAGTTTGGGGACGGACAGCCTGAACACCGGGGAGCTGTTTTTT
TRBJ1-4,NA,NA,TRBV9,CASSVDRYNEKLFF,TGTGCCAGCAGCGTGGACAGATATAATGAAAAACTGTTTTTT
TRBJ2-5,NA,TRBD2,TRBV2,CASSSLAGGVSETQYF,TGTGCCAGCAGTTCACTAGCGGGGGGTGTGAGTGAGACCCAGTACTTC
TRBJ2-7,NA,NA,TRBV5-1,CASRVRSSYEQYF,TGCGCCAGCAGAGTGCGGAGCTCCTACGAGCAGTACTTC
TRBJ2-1,NA,TRBD2,TRBV7-7,CASSLGLAKGNEQFF,TGTGCCAGCAGCCTCGGACTAGCGAAGGGCAATGAGCAGTTCTTC
TRBJ2-7,NA,TRBD2,TRBV7-9,CASSSSTSGSSYEQYF,TGTGCCAGCAGCTCGTCGACTAGCGGCAGCTCCTACGAGCAGTACTTC
TRBJ2-2,NA,TRBD2,TRBV5-4,CASSLPSGGANTGELFF,TGTGCCAGCAGCTTGCCTAGCGGGGGGGCCAACACCGGGGAGCTGTTTTTT
TRBJ2-6,NA,NA,TRBV28,CASRRDGSSGANVLTF,TGTGCCAGCAGGCGGGACGGGAGCTCTGGGGCCAACGTCCTGACTTTC
TRBJ2-5,NA,NA,TRBV7-6,CASSLVKDRQETQYF,TGTGCCAGCAGCTTAGTAAAAGACAGACAAGAGACCCAGTACTTC
TRBJ1-3,NA,NA,TRBV7-8,CASSLGGGSGNTIYF,TGTGCCAGCAGCTTGGGGGGTGGTTCTGGAAACACCATATATTTT
TRBJ2-7,once,NA,TRBV6-6,CASSQDYLRGQYF,TGTGCCAGCAGCCAGGACTATCTACGAGGGCAGTACTTC
TRBJ2-5,NA,NA,TRBV6-1,CASRSVIDQETQYF,TGTGCCAGCAGGTCGGTCATTGACCAAGAGACCCAGTACTTC
TRBJ1-3,NA,NA,TRBV5-6,CASSLRGPPSSGNTIYF,TGTGCCAGCAGCTTGAGGGGCCCCCCAAGCTCTGGAAACACCATATATTTT
TRBJ2-7,NA,NA,TRBV25-1,CASSDWGAGAYEQYF,TGTGCCAGCAGTGACTGGGGCGCTGGAGCGTACGAGCAGTACTTC
TRBJ1-5,NA,NA,TRBV6-1,CASSGTPDSNQPQHF,TGTGCCAGCAGTGGGACACCCGATAGCAATCAGCCCCAGCATTTT
TRBJ2-3,NA,TRBD1,TRBV19,CASSTGQGSDTQYF,TGTGCCAGTAGTACAGGACAGGGGTCAGATACGCAGTATTTT
TRBJ1-1,NA,NA,TRBV29-1,CSVERSARSEAFF,TGCAGCGTTGAAAGGTCTGCACGGAGCGAAGCTTTCTTT
TRBJ2-1,NA,TRBD1,TRBV19,CASSGGTGIRDEQFF,TGTGCCAGTAGTGGCGGGACAGGGATTAGGGATGAGCAGTTCTTC
TRBJ2-2,NA,NA,TRBV7-3,CASSLTGTPNTGELFF,TGTGCCAGCAGCTTAACCGGGACACCGAACACCGGGGAGCTGTTTTTT
TRBJ2-1,once,TRBD1,TRBV29-1,CSFGGQGEGEQFF,TGCAGTTTTGGGGGACAGGGTGAAGGTGAGCAGTTCTTC
TRBJ2-5,NA,TRBD2,TRBV28,CASSLTSGAQETQYF,TGTGCCAGCAGTTTAACTAGCGGGGCCCAAGAGACCCAGTACTTC
TRBJ2-1,NA,NA,TRBV7-2,CASSWTSYNEQFF,TGTGCCAGCAGCTGGACATCCTACAATGAGCAGTTCTTC
TRBJ2-7,NA,NA,TRBV27,CASTQDRAPSYEQYF,TGTGCCAGCACCCAGGACAGAGCTCCTTCCTACGAGCAGTACTTC
TRBJ2-1,NA,TRBD2,TRBV7-9,CASSLGGGYNEQFF,TGTGCCAGCAGCTTAGGCGGGGGGTACAATGAGCAGTTCTTC
TRBJ1-4,NA,NA,TRBV27,CASRPLGLAEKLFF,TGTGCCAGCAGACCATTGGGGCTGGCTGAAAAACTGTTTTTT
TRBJ1-4,NA,NA,TRBV4-2,CASSRDPGHNEKLFF,TGTGCCAGCAGCAGGGATCCGGGACATAATGAAAAACTGTTTTTT
TRBJ2-1,NA,TRBD2,TRBV6-4,CASSPTSGSYNEQFF,TGTGCCAGCAGCCCAACTAGCGGGAGTTACAATGAGCAGTTCTTC
TRBJ2-5,NA,TRBD2,TRBV5-4,CASSLEVAGLKETQYF,TGTGCCAGCAGCTTGGAGGTAGCGGGGTTAAAAGAGACCCAGTACTTC
TRBJ2-5,NA,TRBD2,TRBV13,CASSLPGLAGVTEQYF,TGTGCCAGCAGCCTTCCTGGACTAGCGGGAGTAACGGAGCAGTACTTC
TRBJ2-5,NA,TRBD2,TRBV7-9,CASSLGGLAVQETQYF,TGTGCCAGCAGCTTAGGTGGGCTAGCGGTCCAAGAGACCCAGTACTTC
TRBJ2-5,NA,NA,TRBV6-5,CASSEEGISQYF,TGTGCCAGCAGTGAGGAGGGGATTTCGCAGTACTTC
TRBJ2-3,NA,TRBD2,TRBV9,CASSALAGPSTDTQYF,TGTGCCAGCAGCGCCCTAGCGGGGCCTAGCACAGATACGCAGTATTTT
TRBJ2-1,NA,TRBD2,TRBV7-8,CASSIRAGVYNEQFF,TGTGCCAGCAGCATCCGAGCGGGGGTCTACAATGAGCAGTTCTTC
TRBJ1-2,NA,NA,TRBV23-1,CASSPLRSNYGYTF,TGCGCCAGCAGTCCACTCAGGTCTAACTATGGCTACACCTTC
TRBJ2-5,NA,NA,TRBV5-1,CASSLEDRRHETQYF,TGCGCCAGCAGCTTGGAGGACCGGAGGCACGAGACCCAGTACTTC